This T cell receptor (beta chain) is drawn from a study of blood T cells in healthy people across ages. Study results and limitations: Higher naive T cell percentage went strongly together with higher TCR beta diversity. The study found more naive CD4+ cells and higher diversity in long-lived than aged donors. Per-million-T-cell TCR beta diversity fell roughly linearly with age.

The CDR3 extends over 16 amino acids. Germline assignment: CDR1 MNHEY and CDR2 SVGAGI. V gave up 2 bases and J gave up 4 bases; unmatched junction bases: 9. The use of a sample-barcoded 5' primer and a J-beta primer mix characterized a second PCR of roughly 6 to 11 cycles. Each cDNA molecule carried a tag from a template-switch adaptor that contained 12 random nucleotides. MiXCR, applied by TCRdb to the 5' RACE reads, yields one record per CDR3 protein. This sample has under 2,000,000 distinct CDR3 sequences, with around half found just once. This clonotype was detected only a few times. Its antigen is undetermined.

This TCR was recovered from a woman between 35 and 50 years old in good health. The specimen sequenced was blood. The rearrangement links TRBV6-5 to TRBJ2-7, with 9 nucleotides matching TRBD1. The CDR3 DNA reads TGTGCCAGCAGTTACCTTACACAGGGGGCAAAGTACGAGCAGTACTTC. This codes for CASSYLTQGAKYEQYF.